This T cell receptor (beta chain) is from a study of blood T cell repertoires in COVID-19. Original handling: The authors estimated nucleated cell counts from reference gene primer amplification. The protocol was immunoSEQ multiplex PCR, while the TCRdb copy is restricted to in-frame clones and leaves out a portion. The V and J calls and the clone size are those of that table, but D and trimming were determined from the DNA. The table lists roughly 150,000 clones, approximately 91% of them singletons, with about 2.5% in the top ten. The CDR3 consists of 19 residues. The germline V gene has CDR1 SGHVS and CDR2 FNYEAQ. The V gene end was trimmed by 0 bases and the J gene end by 3 bases; junction bases not matched to a gene: 12.

The sequenced material came from peripheral blood. The rearrangement joins TRBV7-6 to TRBJ2-1; 9 positions match TRBD2. The source is a man younger than 30 with acute or convalescent COVID-19. The CDR3 region is CASSLAEGSGGTFYNEQFF. The CDR3, as DNA: TGTGCCAGCAGCTTAGCGGAGGGTAGCGGGGGAACCTTCTACAATGAGCAGTTCTTC.